These 7 T cell receptor beta chains originate from one sample sequenced in a study of CD8 T cells in ankylosing spondylitis. In TCRdb, the 5' RACE reads were re-called with MiXCR into one record per CDR3 protein. The sample lists hundreds of thousands of distinct CDR3 sequences, roughly 20% occurring once. Sequencing was performed on blood, either unsorted or a sorted T cell fraction (not recorded which). The receptors stem from a male donor with ankylosing spondylitis or in good health (not recorded which).

The chain carries TRBV5-5 and TRBJ2-5; D is possibly TRBD1 (5 bases). Trimming left V 0 bases short and J 6 bases short, with 18 bases between. The CDR3 sequence is 16 residues long. Germline CDR1 SGHKS, CDR2 YYEKEE (reference sequence). The CDR3 loop reads CASSLAEGQGPQTQYF. For the CDR3, the DNA is TGTGCCAGCAGCTTGGCAGAAGGTCAGGGCCCCCAGACCCAGTACTTC.

This clonotype was counted a few times. The J gene is TRBJ2-1, the V gene TRBV6-5; D unresolved. The V end was cut by 2 bases, the J end by 0 bases, with 5 bases between. The V gene's germline CDR1 is MNHEY and CDR2 SVGAGI. The CDR3 covers 14 residues. The CDR3 reads CASSYRNSYNEQFF. Written as DNA, the CDR3 is TGTGCCAGCAGTTACCGGAACTCCTACAATGAGCAGTTCTTC.

This clonotype was detected many times. The V call is TRBV28, the J call TRBJ2-7, with TRBD1 matching over 10 bases. V trimming: 5 bases; J trimming: 3 bases; junction bases outside the gene matches: 7. The germline gives CDR1 MDHEN, CDR2 SYDVKM. The CDR3 totals 15 residues. The CDR3 is CASSQGQGTLYEQYF. CDR3 sequence (DNA): TGTGCCAGCAGTCAGGGACAGGGGACCCTCTACGAGCAGTACTTC.

This clonotype has at least ten counts. The gene calls are TRBV7-9 and TRBJ2-7; D is uncertain. CDR1 SEHNR and CDR2 FQNEAQ come from the germline V gene (reference sequence). CDR3 length: 14 residues. The V gene lost 4 bases and the J gene lost 5 bases, with 15 bases spanning the gap. Here the CDR3 reads CASSSHKGIHEQYF. CDR3 DNA: TGTGCCAGCAGCTCACATAAGGGTATCCACGAGCAGTACTTC.

This clonotype was detected ten times or more. The CDR3 DNA reads TGTGCCAGCAGCTCCGCCTCAACTAATGAAAAACTGTTTTTT. Residues: CASSSASTNEKLFF. V and J are TRBV12-3 or TRBV12-4 and TRBJ1-4; D not certain. The CDR3 sequence is 14 residues long. Trimming shortened V by 6 bases and J by 0 bases, and 8 bases separated the two germline ends.

This clonotype has just a few counts. The V and J genes are TRBV2 and TRBJ2-1; possibly TRBD2 for D (6 bases). With 3 bases removed from V and 7 bases from J, the gap between germline ends came to 16 bases. The germline V gene has CDR1 SNHLY and CDR2 FYNNEI. CDR3 length equals 15 residues. The CDR3 DNA sequence: TGTGCCAGCAGTGATTGGCGGGGAGAGAGAAATGAGCAGTTCTTC. It codes for CASSDWRGERNEQFF.

In this sample, this clonotype turned up a few times. The chain carries TRBV24-1 and TRBJ2-2; no clear D gene. Per germline, CDR1 KGHDR and CDR2 SFDVKD. The CDR3 contains 15 residues. V lost 1 base and J lost 1, with 6 bases in between. The CDR3 region has the DNA TGTGCCACCAGTGATTTCTCAGGGAACACCGGGGAGCTGTTTTTT. This codes for CATSDFSGNTGELFF.